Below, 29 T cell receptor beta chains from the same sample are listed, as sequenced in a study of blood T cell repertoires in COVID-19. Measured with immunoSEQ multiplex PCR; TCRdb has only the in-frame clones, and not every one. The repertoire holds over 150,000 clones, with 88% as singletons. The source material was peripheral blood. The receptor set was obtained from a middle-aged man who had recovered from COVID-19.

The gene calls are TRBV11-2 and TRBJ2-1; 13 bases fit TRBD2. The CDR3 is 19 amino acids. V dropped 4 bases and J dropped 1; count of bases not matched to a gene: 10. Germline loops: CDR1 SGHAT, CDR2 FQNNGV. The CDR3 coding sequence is TGTGCCAGCAGCTCAAGAGGACTAGCGGGGGTTAGGTCCTACAATGAGCAGTTCTTC. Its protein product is CASSSRGLAGVRSYNEQFF.

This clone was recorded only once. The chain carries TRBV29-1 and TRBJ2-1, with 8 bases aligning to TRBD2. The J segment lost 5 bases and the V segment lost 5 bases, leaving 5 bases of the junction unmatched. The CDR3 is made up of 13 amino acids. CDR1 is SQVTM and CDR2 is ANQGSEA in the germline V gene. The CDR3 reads CSVNGRVDNEQFF. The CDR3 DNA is TGCAGCGTTAACGGGAGGGTCGACAATGAGCAGTTCTTC.

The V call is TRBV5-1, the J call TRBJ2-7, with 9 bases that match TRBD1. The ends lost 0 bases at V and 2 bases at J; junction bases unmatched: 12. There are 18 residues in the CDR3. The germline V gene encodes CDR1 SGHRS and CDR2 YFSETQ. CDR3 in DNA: TGCGCCAGCAGCTTGGACTCGGGACAGGGAGCCCGTCCCTACGAGCAGTACTTC. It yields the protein CASSLDSGQGARPYEQYF.

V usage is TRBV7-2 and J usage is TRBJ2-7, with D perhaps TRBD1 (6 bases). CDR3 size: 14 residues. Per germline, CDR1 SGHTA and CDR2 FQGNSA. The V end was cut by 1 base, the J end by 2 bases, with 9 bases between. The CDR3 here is CASSLDGQPYEQYF. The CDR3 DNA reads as TGTGCCAGCAGCTTAGACGGACAGCCCTACGAGCAGTACTTC.

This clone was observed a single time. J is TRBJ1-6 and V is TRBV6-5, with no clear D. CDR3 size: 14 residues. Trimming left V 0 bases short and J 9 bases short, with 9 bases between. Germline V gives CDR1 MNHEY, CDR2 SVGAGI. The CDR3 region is CASSYSTASSPLHF. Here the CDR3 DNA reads TGTGCCAGCAGTTACTCAACAGCTTCTTCACCCCTCCACTTT.

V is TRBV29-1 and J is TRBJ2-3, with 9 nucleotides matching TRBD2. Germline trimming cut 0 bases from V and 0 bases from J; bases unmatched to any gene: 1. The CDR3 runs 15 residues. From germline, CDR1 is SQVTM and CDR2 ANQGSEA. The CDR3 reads CSVEERGGSTDTQYF. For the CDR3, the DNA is TGCAGCGTTGAAGAGCGGGGGGGCAGCACAGATACGCAGTATTTT.

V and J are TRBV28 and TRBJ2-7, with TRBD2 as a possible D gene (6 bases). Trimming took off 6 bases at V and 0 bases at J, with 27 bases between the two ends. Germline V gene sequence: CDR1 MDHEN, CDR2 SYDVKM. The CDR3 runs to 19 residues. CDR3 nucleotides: TGTGCCAGCAGCCGTACGGCGGGGACTCGGCAGGGACCCTCCTACGAGCAGTACTTC. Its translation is CASSRTAGTRQGPSYEQYF.

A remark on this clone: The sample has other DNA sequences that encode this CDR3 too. CDR3 nucleotides: TGTGCCAGCTCACCCCCGGGACAGAACTACGAGCAGTACTTC. Protein product: CASSPPGQNYEQYF. This rearrangement joins TRBV18 to TRBJ2-7; TRBD1 matches 7 bases. The junction had 5 bases not matched to a gene; V was cut back by 3 bases and J by 3 bases. The CDR3 loop spans 14 amino acids. Germline CDR1 KGHSH, CDR2 LQKENI. The full variable domain, in which reference TRBV18 and TRBJ2-7 provide the parts outside the CDR3, is NAGVMQNPRHLVRRRGQEARLRCSPMKGHSHVYWYRQLPEEGLKFMVYLQKENIIDESGMPKERFSAEFPKEGPSILRIQQVVRGDSAAYFCASSPPGQNYEQYFGPGTRLTVT.

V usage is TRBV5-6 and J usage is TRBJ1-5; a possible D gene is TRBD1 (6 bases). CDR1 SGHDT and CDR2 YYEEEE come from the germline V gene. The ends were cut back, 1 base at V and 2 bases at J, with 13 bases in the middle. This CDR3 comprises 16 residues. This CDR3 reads CASSLLGAAGNQPQHF. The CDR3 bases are TGTGCCAGCAGCTTGTTGGGGGCCGCGGGCAATCAGCCCCAGCATTTT.

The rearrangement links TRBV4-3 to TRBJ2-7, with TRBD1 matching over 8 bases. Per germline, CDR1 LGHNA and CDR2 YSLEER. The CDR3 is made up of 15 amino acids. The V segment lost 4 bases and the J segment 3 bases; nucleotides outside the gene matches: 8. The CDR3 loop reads CASSPDGTGLYEQYF. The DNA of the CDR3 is TGCGCCAGCAGCCCAGACGGGACAGGACTCTACGAGCAGTACTTC.

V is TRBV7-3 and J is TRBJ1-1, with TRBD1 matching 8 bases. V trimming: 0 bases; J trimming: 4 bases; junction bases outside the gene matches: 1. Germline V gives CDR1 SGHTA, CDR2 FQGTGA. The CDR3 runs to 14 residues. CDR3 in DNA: TGTGCCAGCAGCTTAACTCAGGGGGCCACTGAAGCTTTCTTT. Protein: CASSLTQGATEAFF. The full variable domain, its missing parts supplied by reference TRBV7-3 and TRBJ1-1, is GAGVSQTPSNKVTEKGKYVELRCDPISGHTALYWYRQSLGQGPEFLIYFQGTGAADDSGLPNDRFFAVRPEGSVSTLKIQRTERGDSAVYLCASSLTQGATEAFFGQGTRLTVV.

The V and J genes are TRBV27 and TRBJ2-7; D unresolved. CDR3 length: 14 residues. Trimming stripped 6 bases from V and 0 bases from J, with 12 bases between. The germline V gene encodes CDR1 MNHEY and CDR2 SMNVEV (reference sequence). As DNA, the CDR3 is TGTGCCAGCAGGGAACAGATAAGCTCCTACGAGCAGTACTTC. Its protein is CASREQISSYEQYF.

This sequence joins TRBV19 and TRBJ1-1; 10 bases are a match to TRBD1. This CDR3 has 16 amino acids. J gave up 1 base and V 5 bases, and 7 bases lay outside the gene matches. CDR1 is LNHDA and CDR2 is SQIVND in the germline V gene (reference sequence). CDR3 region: CASSPWTGGKNTEAFF. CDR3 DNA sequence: TGTGCCAGTAGTCCCTGGACAGGGGGGAAGAACACTGAAGCTTTCTTT.

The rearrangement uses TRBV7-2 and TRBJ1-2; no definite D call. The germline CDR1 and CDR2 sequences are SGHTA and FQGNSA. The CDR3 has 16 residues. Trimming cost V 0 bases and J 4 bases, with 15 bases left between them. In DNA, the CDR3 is TGTGCCAGCAGCTTAGCCGGCGGCAGCCCTACCTATGGCTACACCTTC. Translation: CASSLAGGSPTYGYTF.

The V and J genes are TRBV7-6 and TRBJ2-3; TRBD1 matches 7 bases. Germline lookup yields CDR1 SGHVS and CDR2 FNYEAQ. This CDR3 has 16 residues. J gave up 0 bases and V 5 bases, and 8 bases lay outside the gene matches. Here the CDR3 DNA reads TGTGCCAGCAGCGAAGAGGGGGCCCTAAGCACAGATACGCAGTATTTT. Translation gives CASSEEGALSTDTQYF.

This chain's CDR3 is CASNDRGQVGQPQHF. CDR3 nucleotides: TGTGCCAGCAATGACAGGGGGCAAGTAGGCCAGCCCCAGCATTTT. The chain employs TRBV2 and TRBJ1-5; 10 nucleotides match TRBD1. With V trimmed by 7 bases and J by 7 bases, 10 bases remained unmatched. Per germline, CDR1 SNHLY and CDR2 FYNNEI. The CDR3 sequence is 15 residues long.

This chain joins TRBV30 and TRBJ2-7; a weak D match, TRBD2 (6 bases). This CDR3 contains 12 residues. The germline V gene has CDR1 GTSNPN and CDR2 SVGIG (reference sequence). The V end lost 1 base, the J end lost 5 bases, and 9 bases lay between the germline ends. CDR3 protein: CAWSGGGNEQYF. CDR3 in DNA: TGTGCCTGGAGTGGCGGCGGGAACGAGCAGTACTTC.

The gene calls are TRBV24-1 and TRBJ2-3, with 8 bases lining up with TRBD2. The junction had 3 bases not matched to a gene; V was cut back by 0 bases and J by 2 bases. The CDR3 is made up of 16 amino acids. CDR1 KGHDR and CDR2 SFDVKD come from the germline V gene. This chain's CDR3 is CATSDLPGGTTDTQYF. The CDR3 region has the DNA TGTGCCACCAGTGATTTGCCGGGGGGGACCACAGATACGCAGTATTTT.

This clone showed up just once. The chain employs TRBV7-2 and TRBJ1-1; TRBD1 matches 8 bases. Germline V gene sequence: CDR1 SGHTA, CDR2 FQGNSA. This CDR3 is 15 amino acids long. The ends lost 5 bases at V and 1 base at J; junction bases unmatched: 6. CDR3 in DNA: TGTGCCAGCAGCCACCAGGGGGCCACGAACACTGAAGCTTTCTTT. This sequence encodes CASSHQGATNTEAFF.

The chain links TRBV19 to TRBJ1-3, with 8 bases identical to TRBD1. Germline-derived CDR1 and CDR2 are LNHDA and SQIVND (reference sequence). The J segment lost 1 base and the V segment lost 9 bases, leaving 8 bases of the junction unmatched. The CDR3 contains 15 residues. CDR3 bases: TGTGCCAGCCAGGACAGGGATCGATCTGGAAACACCATATATTTT. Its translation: CASQDRDRSGNTIYF.

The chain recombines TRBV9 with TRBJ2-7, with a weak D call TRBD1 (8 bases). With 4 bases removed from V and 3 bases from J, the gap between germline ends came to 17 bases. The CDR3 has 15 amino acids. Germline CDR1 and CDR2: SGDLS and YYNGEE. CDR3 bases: TGTGCCAGCAGCCAGGGGGCGGGAGTAGACTACGAGCAGTACTTC. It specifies CASSQGAGVDYEQYF. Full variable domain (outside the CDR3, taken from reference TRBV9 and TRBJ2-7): DSGVTQTPKHLITATGQRVTLRCSPRSGDLSVYWYQQSLDQGLQFLIQYYNGEERAKGNILERFSAQQFPDLHSELNLSSLELGDSALYFCASSQGAGVDYEQYFGPGTRLTVT.

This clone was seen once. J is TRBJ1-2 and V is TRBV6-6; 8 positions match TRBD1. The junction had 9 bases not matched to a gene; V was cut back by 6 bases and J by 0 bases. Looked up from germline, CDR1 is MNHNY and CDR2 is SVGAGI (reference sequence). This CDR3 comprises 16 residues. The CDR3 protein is CASRTTGGQSNYGYTF. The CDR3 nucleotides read TGTGCCAGCAGAACAACAGGGGGGCAATCTAACTATGGCTACACCTTC.

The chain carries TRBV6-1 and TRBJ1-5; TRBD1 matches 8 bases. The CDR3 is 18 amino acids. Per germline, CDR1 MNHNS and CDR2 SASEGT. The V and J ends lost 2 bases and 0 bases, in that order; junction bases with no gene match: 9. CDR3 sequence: CASSERSTGGISNQPQHF. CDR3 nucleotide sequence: TGTGCCAGCAGTGAAAGGTCCACAGGGGGGATTAGCAATCAGCCCCAGCATTTT.

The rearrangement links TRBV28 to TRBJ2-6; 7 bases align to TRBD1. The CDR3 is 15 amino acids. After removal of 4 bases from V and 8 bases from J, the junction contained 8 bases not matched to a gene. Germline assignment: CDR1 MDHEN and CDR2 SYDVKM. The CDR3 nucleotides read TGTGCCAGCAGTTCCGGACAGGCAGTGCCCAACGTCCTGACTTTC. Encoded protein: CASSSGQAVPNVLTF.

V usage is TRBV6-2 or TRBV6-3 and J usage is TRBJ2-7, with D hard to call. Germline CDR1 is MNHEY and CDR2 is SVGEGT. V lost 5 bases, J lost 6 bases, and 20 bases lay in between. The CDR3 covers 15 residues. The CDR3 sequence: CASSPSPVSSSEQYF. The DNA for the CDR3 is TGTGCCAGCAGTCCAAGTCCCGTCTCATCGAGCGAGCAGTACTTC.

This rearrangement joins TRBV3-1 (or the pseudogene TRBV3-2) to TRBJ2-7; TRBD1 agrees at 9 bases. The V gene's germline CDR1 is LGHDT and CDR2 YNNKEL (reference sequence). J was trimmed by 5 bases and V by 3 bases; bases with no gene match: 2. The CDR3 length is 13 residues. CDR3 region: CASSHGQGNEQYF. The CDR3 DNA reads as TGTGCCAGCAGCCACGGACAGGGGAACGAGCAGTACTTC.

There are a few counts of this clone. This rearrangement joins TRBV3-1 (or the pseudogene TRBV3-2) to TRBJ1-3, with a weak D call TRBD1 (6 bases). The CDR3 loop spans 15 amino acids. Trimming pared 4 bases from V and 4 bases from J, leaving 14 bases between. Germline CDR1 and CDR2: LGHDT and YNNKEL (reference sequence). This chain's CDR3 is CASSLQGTSGNTIYF. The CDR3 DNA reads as TGTGCCAGCAGCCTACAGGGTACCTCCGGAAACACCATATATTTT.

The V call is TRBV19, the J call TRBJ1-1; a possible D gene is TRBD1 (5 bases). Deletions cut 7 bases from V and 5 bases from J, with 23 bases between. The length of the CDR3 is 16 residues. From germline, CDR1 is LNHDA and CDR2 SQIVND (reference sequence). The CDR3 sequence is CASKSGQGGSGTEAFF. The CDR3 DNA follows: TGTGCCAGTAAATCGGGGCAGGGAGGTTCGGGAACTGAAGCTTTCTTT.

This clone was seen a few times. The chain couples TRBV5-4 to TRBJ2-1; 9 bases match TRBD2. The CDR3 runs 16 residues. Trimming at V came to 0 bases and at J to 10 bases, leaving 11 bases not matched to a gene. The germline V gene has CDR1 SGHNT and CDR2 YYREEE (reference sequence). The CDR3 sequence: CASSLDSGTSSREQFF. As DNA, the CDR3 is TGTGCCAGCAGCTTGGACTCCGGGACTAGCAGTCGGGAGCAGTTCTTC.